This entry lists 15 T cell receptor beta chains sequenced from one sample in a study of cytomegalovirus exposure and HLA in healthy donors. The PCR was carried out with 60 Vbeta primers and 13 Jbeta primers. The method was immunoSEQ multiplex PCR; TCRdb's version includes in-frame clones alone and lacks a portion of them. This sample has 200,000 to 250,000 clones, with about 80% found just once. The sample comprised PBMCs. The receptors derive from a woman aged 55-70 years in good health and CMV-seropositive.

The chain joins TRBV27 to TRBJ2-3; D is unclear. The CDR3 is 13 residues long. Germline CDR1 MNHEY, CDR2 SMNVEV (reference sequence). V was shortened by 3 bases and J by 0 bases, with 4 bases between the two germline ends. The CDR3 spells CASSFSSTDTQYF. CDR3 nucleotide sequence: TGTGCCAGCAGTTTCTCTAGCACAGATACGCAGTATTTT.

To note about this clone: At the DNA level, this CDR3 is encoded by other sequences in the same sample as well. This CDR3 is CAWSVGLAGGRIYEQYF. CDR3 coding DNA: TGTGCCTGGAGTGTAGGGCTAGCGGGGGGGCGTATCTACGAGCAGTACTTC. The chain recombines TRBV30 with TRBJ2-7; 12 bases map to TRBD2. The length of the CDR3 is 17 residues. The V gene end was trimmed by 0 bases and the J gene end by 3 bases; junction bases not matched to a gene: 9. In germline, CDR1 is GTSNPN, CDR2 SVGIG (reference sequence).

The V gene is TRBV10-2, the J gene TRBJ2-3; 8 nucleotides agree with TRBD2. The CDR3 covers 13 residues. Germline-derived CDR1 and CDR2 are WSHSY and SAAADI. The V and J ends lost 10 bases and 2 bases, in that order; junction bases with no gene match: 5. In DNA, the CDR3 is TGCGCCATTAGCGGGGACCTCACAGATACGCAGTATTTT. This gives the protein CAISGDLTDTQYF.

V gene TRBV2 combines with J gene TRBJ1-5, with a possible D match to TRBD1 (5 bases). V dropped 7 bases and J dropped 7 bases, with 14 bases sitting between them. This CDR3 comprises 13 residues. Germline CDR1 reads SNHLY; CDR2 reads FYNNEI. The DNA of the CDR3 is TGTGCCAGCACCCGGGGGGAAGGGCAGCCCCAGCATTTT. Amino acids: CASTRGEGQPQHF.

With respect to this clone: Germline is not matched at one junction end, which may reflect a read error. The rearrangement joins TRBV28 to TRBJ1-2; D is uncertain. This CDR3 comprises 12 residues. CDR1 and CDR2 from the germline V gene are MDHEN and SYDVKM. The CDR3 spells CAISIEGYGYTF. Here the CDR3 DNA reads TGTGCCATCAGTATCGAGGGCTATGGCTACACCTTC.

This clone was seen a handful of times. Other DNA sequences in this specimen translate into the identical CDR3. This chain joins TRBV29-1 and TRBJ2-3, with D possibly being TRBD2 (5 bases). This CDR3 has 13 residues. Germline loops: CDR1 SQVTM, CDR2 ANQGSEA. V was trimmed by 6 bases and J by 6 bases, leaving 16 bases between them. This CDR3 reads CSVAEVASDTQYF. CDR3 nucleotides: TGCAGCGTAGCGGAGGTAGCTAGCGATACGCAGTATTTT.

The rearrangement joins TRBV5-1 to TRBJ1-5; 7 bases line up with TRBD1. With 3 bases clipped from V and 4 bases from J, the junction kept 4 bases outside the gene matches. The CDR3 consists of 14 residues. Germline lookup yields CDR1 SGHRS and CDR2 YFSETQ. DNA of the CDR3: TGCGCCAGCAGCTACGGACAGGATAATCAGCCCCAGCATTTT. Protein sequence: CASSYGQDNQPQHF.

The gene calls are TRBV12-5 and TRBJ2-2, with 7 bases identical to TRBD2. The V gene's germline CDR1 is LGHNT and CDR2 FRNRAP. Trimming took 2 bases from V and 5 from J; bases not matched to a gene: 2. This CDR3 contains 14 residues. The CDR3 bases are TGTGCTAGTGGTTTGTCGGGGGGAACCGGGGAGCTGTTTTTT. Amino acids: CASGLSGGTGELFF.

This rearrangement joins TRBV10-3 to TRBJ2-7, with 7 positions matching TRBD1. There are 13 residues in the CDR3. The V segment lost 10 bases and the J segment 1 base; nucleotides outside the gene matches: 7. Germline CDR1 and CDR2: ENHRY and SYGVKD. The CDR3 here is CATQVTGSYEQYF. In nucleotides, the CDR3 is TGTGCCACCCAGGTGACAGGGTCCTACGAGCAGTACTTC.

V usage is TRBV29-1 and J usage is TRBJ1-6; 8 bases map to TRBD1. The germline V gene encodes CDR1 SQVTM and CDR2 ANQGSEA. The J segment lost 6 bases and the V segment lost 4 bases, leaving 2 bases of the junction unmatched. The CDR3 length is 13 residues. The CDR3: CSVVQGANSPLHF. The CDR3 bases are TGCAGCGTTGTTCAGGGGGCTAATTCACCCCTCCACTTT.

V and J are TRBV5-5 and TRBJ2-7; 7 nucleotides match TRBD2. This CDR3 has 14 amino acids. Germline trimming cut 5 bases from V and 4 bases from J; bases unmatched to any gene: 9. Germline V CDR1 and CDR2: SGHKS, YYEKEE (reference sequence). CDR3 region: CASSPRWGGYEQYF. The CDR3 coding sequence is TGTGCCAGCAGTCCTAGATGGGGGGGATACGAGCAGTACTTC.

The V gene is TRBV18, the J gene TRBJ2-2, with D possibly being TRBD1 (6 bases). The CDR3 is 15 amino acids. V lost 6 bases to trimming and J lost 6 bases, with 17 bases between them. Germline-derived CDR1 and CDR2 are KGHSH and LQKENI. Here the CDR3 reads CASSPKGVEAGELFF. The CDR3 DNA sequence: TGTGCCAGCTCCCCGAAGGGGGTTGAAGCCGGGGAGCTGTTTTTT. The variable domain in full, completed from reference TRBV18 and TRBJ2-2, reads NAGVMQNPRHLVRRRGQEARLRCSPMKGHSHVYWYRQLPEEGLKFMVYLQKENIIDESGMPKERFSAEFPKEGPSILRIQQVVRGDSAAYFCASSPKGVEAGELFFGEGSRLTVL.

This chain's CDR3 is CASSWGEGVRYEQYF. Written as DNA, the CDR3 is TGTGCCAGCAGCTGGGGGGAGGGAGTTAGGTACGAGCAGTACTTC. The V call is TRBV9, the J call TRBJ2-7; 7 nucleotides line up with TRBD2. This CDR3 is 15 amino acids long. Germline V gene sequence: CDR1 SGDLS, CDR2 YYNGEE. Trimming removed 4 bases from V and 4 bases from J; junction bases left unmatched: 11.

This sequence joins TRBV14 and TRBJ1-1; a weak D match, TRBD1 (6 bases). The germline V gene has CDR1 SGHDN and CDR2 FVKESK. The CDR3 is 14 amino acids. The V end was cut by 5 bases, the J end by 1 base, with 11 bases between. The CDR3 loop reads CASSRDRQNTEAFF. The CDR3 DNA reads as TGTGCCAGCAGCAGAGACAGGCAGAACACTGAAGCTTTCTTT.

This clone was observed a few times. V is TRBV4-2 and J is TRBJ2-3; 7 positions match TRBD2. Germline V gene sequence: CDR1 LGHNA, CDR2 YNFKEQ. Trimming took 1 base from V and 2 from J; bases not matched to a gene: 6. CDR3 length equals 16 residues. The CDR3 is CASSQASGIHTDTQYF. Here the CDR3 DNA reads TGTGCCAGCAGCCAAGCCAGCGGGATACACACAGATACGCAGTATTTT.